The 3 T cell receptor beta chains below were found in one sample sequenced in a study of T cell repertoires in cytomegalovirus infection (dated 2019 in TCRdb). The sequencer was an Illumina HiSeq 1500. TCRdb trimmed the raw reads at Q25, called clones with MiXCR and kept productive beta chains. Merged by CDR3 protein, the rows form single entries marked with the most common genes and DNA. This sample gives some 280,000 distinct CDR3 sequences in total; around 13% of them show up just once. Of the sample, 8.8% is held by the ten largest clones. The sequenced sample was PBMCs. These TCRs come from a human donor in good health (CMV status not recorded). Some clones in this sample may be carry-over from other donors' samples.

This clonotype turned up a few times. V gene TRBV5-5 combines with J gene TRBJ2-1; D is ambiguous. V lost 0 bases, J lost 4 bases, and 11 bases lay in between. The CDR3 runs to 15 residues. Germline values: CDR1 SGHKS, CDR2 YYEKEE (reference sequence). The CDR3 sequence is CASSLVVGRYNEQFF. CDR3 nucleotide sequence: TGTGCCAGCAGCTTGGTCGTAGGGCGGTACAATGAGCAGTTCTTC.

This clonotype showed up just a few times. CDR3 amino acids: CATSPGQGFEQYF. For the CDR3, the DNA is TGTGCCACCAGTCCGGGACAGGGGTTCGAGCAGTACTTC. This chain joins TRBV24-1 and TRBJ2-7; 10 bases agree with TRBD1. The V gene end was trimmed by 6 bases and the J gene end by 6 bases; junction bases not matched to a gene: 4. This CDR3 comprises 13 residues. The V gene's germline CDR1 is KGHDR and CDR2 SFDVKD.

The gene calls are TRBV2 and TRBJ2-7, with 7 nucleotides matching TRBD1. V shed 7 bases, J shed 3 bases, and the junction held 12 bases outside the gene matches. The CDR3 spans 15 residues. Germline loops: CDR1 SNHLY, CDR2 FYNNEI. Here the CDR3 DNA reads TGTGCCAGCACTTCGACAGGACAGGATGTCTACGAGCAGTACTTC. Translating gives CASTSTGQDVYEQYF.